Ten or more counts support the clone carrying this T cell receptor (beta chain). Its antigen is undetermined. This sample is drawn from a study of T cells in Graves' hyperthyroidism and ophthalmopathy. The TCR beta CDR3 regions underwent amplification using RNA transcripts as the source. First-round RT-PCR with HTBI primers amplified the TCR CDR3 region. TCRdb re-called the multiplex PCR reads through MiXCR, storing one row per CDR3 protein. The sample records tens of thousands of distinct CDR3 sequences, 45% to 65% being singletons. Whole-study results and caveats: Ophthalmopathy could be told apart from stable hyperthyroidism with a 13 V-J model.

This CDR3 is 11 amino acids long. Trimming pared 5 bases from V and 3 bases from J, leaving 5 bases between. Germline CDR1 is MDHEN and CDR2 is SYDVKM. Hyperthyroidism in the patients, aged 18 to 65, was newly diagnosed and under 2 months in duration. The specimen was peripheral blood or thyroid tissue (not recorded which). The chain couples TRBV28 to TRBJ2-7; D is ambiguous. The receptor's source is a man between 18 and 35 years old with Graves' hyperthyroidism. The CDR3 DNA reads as TGTGCCAGCAGTCTCATCTACGAGCAGTACTTC. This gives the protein CASSLIYEQYF.